The 14 T cell receptor beta chains given below trace back to one sample, sequenced in a study of cytomegalovirus exposure and HLA in healthy donors. Primers: 60 Vbeta forward and 13 Jbeta reverse. The protocol was immunoSEQ multiplex PCR, while the TCRdb copy is restricted to in-frame clones and leaves out a portion. In all, the sample yields under 85,000 clones. The sequencing input was PBMCs. The receptors were gathered from a boy aged 5-17 years in good health and CMV-seronegative.

This sequence joins TRBV6-1 and TRBJ1-5; a weak D match, TRBD1 (5 bases). CDR1 is MNHNS, CDR2 SASEGT, per germline. This CDR3 spans 16 amino acids. Trimming shortened V by 0 bases and J by 7 bases, and 16 bases separated the two germline ends. The CDR3 region is CASSEARPGLLQPQHF. The CDR3 DNA sequence: TGTGCCAGCAGTGAAGCAAGACCGGGACTCTTACAGCCCCAGCATTTT.

V and J are TRBV7-6 and TRBJ1-5; 11 bases match TRBD1. Trimming cost V 5 bases and J 0 bases; bases outside gene matches: 3. CDR1 is SGHVS, CDR2 FNYEAQ, per germline. The CDR3 runs to 16 residues. The CDR3 region is CASSIGTGGSNQPQHF. As DNA, the CDR3 is TGTGCCAGCAGCATAGGGACAGGGGGTAGCAATCAGCCCCAGCATTTT. Looking up the rest from reference TRBV7-6 and TRBJ1-5 gives the full variable domain: GAGVSQSPRYKVTKRGQDVALRCDPISGHVSLYWYRQALGQGPEFLTYFNYEAQQDKSGLPNDRFSAERPEGSISTLTIQRTEQRDSAMYRCASSIGTGGSNQPQHFGDGTRLSIL.

The chain has TRBV2 and TRBJ1-2; no firm D call. Trimming left V 5 bases short and J 5 bases short, with 12 bases between. Germline values: CDR1 SNHLY, CDR2 FYNNEI. CDR3 length: 13 residues. This CDR3 is CASSSGIWYGYTF. CDR3 nucleotides: TGTGCCAGCAGTTCGGGGATTTGGTATGGCTACACCTTC.

This chain uses TRBV10-3 with TRBJ2-2, with a weak D call TRBD1 (6 bases). V lost 6 bases to trimming and J lost 0 bases, with 14 bases between them. Germline V gene lookup returns CDR1 ENHRY and CDR2 SYGVKD. The CDR3 length is 16 residues. The CDR3 sequence is CAISQQGQPNTGELFF. CDR3 coding DNA: TGTGCCATCAGCCAACAGGGCCAACCGAACACCGGGGAGCTGTTTTTT.

The CDR3 DNA reads as TGTGCCAGCAGTGGGACAGGGTCCTACTCTGGAAACACCATATATTTT. Encoded protein: CASSGTGSYSGNTIYF. This chain links TRBV5-4 with TRBJ1-3; 9 bases agree with TRBD1. This CDR3 is built from 16 residues. The V and J ends lost 5 bases and 0 bases, in that order; junction bases with no gene match: 6. The germline gives CDR1 SGHNT, CDR2 YYREEE (reference sequence).

The chain employs TRBV30 and TRBJ1-5, with TRBD1 identical over 7 bases. Germline assignment: CDR1 GTSNPN and CDR2 SVGIG (reference sequence). With 5 bases clipped from V and 3 bases from J, the junction kept 1 base outside the gene matches. The CDR3 spans 12 residues. In DNA, the CDR3 is TGTGCCTGGGACAGGGACAATCAGCCCCAGCATTTT. Translated: CAWDRDNQPQHF.

CDR3 region: CASSVGAGVSTDTQYF. The CDR3, as DNA: TGTGCCAGCAGCGTAGGTGCGGGAGTTAGCACAGATACGCAGTATTTT. The gene calls are TRBV9 and TRBJ2-3, with 7 bases that match TRBD2. Germline CDR1 reads SGDLS; CDR2 reads YYNGEE. Germline trimming cut 0 bases from V and 0 bases from J; bases unmatched to any gene: 4. This CDR3 has 16 residues.

This chain uses TRBV6-5 with TRBJ2-2, with D uncertain. This CDR3 comprises 15 residues. Germline CDR1 is MNHEY and CDR2 is SVGAGI. V lost 6 bases and J lost 3, with 14 bases in between. The CDR3 DNA is TGTGCCAGCAGACAAGACATAGGCTACACCGGGGAGCTGTTTTTT. Translated: CASRQDIGYTGELFF.

The rearrangement joins TRBV30 to TRBJ2-1; perhaps TRBD2 as D (6 bases). V was clipped by 8 bases and J by 5 bases, with 7 bases between them. Germline CDR1 reads GTSNPN; CDR2 reads SVGIG (reference sequence). This CDR3 region has 10 residues. The CDR3 is CARGDNEQFF. In nucleotides, the CDR3 is TGTGCCCGCGGGGACAATGAGCAGTTCTTC.

The rearrangement uses TRBV7-9 and TRBJ1-1, with 8 bases that match TRBD1. The length of the CDR3 is 15 residues. V shed 4 bases and J 3 bases; nucleotides not matched to a gene: 7. Germline V CDR1 and CDR2: SEHNR, FQNEAQ (reference sequence). CDR3 sequence (DNA): TGTGCCAGCAGCTCCGGGACGACAGGGGACACTGAAGCTTTCTTT. Translating it yields CASSSGTTGDTEAFF.

As DNA, the CDR3 is TGTGCCAGCTCCCTCAGCACCGGGGAGCTGTTTTTT. Its translation is CASSLSTGELFF. V usage is TRBV4-2 and J usage is TRBJ2-2; D is unclear. Germline assignment: CDR1 LGHNA and CDR2 YNFKEQ. The CDR3 is made up of 12 amino acids. Trimming cost V 8 bases and J 4 bases, with 8 bases left between them.

J is TRBJ1-6 and V is TRBV11-2, with a possible D match to TRBD1 (6 bases). Germline CDR1 is SGHAT and CDR2 is FQNNGV. V was cut by 5 bases and J by 5 bases, with 10 bases left in between. This CDR3 has 14 amino acids. The CDR3 region has the DNA TGTGCCAGCAGCCCTCCAGGGGATAATTCACCCCTCCACTTT. Translated: CASSPPGDNSPLHF. The full variable domain, rest sourced from reference TRBV11-2 and TRBJ1-6, is EAGVAQSPRYKIIEKRQSVAFWCNPISGHATLYWYQQILGQGPKLLIQFQNNGVVDDSQLPKDRFSAERLKGVDSTLKIQPAKLEDSAVYLCASSPPGDNSPLHFGNGTRLTVT.

This chain joins TRBV6-6 and TRBJ1-1; possible D gene TRBD1, 5 bases. The germline CDR1 and CDR2 sequences are MNHNY and SVGAGI (reference sequence). With 9 bases removed from V and 4 bases from J, the gap between germline ends came to 18 bases. The CDR3 runs 14 residues. The CDR3 here is CASIQGTRVTEAFF. CDR3 nucleotide sequence: TGTGCCAGTATTCAGGGAACCCGGGTCACTGAAGCTTTCTTT.

The genes are TRBV9 and TRBJ2-1; 7 bases map to TRBD2. Germline V gene sequence: CDR1 SGDLS, CDR2 YYNGEE. The CDR3 loop spans 17 amino acids. The V gene end was trimmed by 4 bases and the J gene end by 0 bases; junction bases not matched to a gene: 10. The CDR3 coding sequence is TGTGCCAGCAGCACAGCACTGGGGGGGAGCTCCTACAATGAGCAGTTCTTC. Its protein product is CASSTALGGSSYNEQFF. The full variable domain, its missing parts supplied by reference TRBV9 and TRBJ2-1, is DSGVTQTPKHLITATGQRVTLRCSPRSGDLSVYWYQQSLDQGLQFLIQYYNGEERAKGNILERFSAQQFPDLHSELNLSSLELGDSALYFCASSTALGGSSYNEQFFGPGTRLTVL.